This T cell receptor beta chain was sequenced during a study of vaccination effects on CD4 cells after COVID-19. Study as a whole: Samples gathered post-vaccine arrived a median of 72 days past the second dose.

About this clone itself: Its antigen is unknown.

CD4+ T cells specific for antigen were expanded with viral peptide pools by the ViraFEST assay before sequencing. Following culture for nine to ten days, CD4+ T cells were isolated. Vaccine administered to participants consisted of two doses of either BNT162b2 or mRNA-1273. A few million PBMC were placed in each well, which was supplemented with about 9.3 IU/ml IL-2 and around 9.9 ug/ml peptides. It was on days 3 and 7 that half the medium was replaced with IL-2 medium. The V gene lost 3 bases and the J gene lost 3 bases, with 13 bases spanning the gap. The CDR3 is made up of 16 amino acids. Germline V CDR1 and CDR2: SGHRS, YFSETQ. Sequencing was performed with immunoSEQ multiplex PCR; in TCRdb, only in-frame clones are kept and a portion is missing. The data show tens of thousands of clones, with 60% to 75% seen just once and less than 1.5% held by the top ten. Study results and limitations: Clones that were induced by infection or by vaccine showed marked contraction late after vaccination.

This chain links TRBV5-1 with TRBJ2-6; weak D call: TRBD1 (6 bases). Source: CD4+ T cells from PBMCs cultured with HCoV-229E spike peptides, taken after COVID-19 vaccination. The TCR comes from a human donor who received a COVID-19 vaccine. In DNA form, the CDR3 reads TGCGCCAGCAGCTCAACAGGGAGCTTTGGGGCCAACGTCCTGACTTTC. This encodes CASSSTGSFGANVLTF.